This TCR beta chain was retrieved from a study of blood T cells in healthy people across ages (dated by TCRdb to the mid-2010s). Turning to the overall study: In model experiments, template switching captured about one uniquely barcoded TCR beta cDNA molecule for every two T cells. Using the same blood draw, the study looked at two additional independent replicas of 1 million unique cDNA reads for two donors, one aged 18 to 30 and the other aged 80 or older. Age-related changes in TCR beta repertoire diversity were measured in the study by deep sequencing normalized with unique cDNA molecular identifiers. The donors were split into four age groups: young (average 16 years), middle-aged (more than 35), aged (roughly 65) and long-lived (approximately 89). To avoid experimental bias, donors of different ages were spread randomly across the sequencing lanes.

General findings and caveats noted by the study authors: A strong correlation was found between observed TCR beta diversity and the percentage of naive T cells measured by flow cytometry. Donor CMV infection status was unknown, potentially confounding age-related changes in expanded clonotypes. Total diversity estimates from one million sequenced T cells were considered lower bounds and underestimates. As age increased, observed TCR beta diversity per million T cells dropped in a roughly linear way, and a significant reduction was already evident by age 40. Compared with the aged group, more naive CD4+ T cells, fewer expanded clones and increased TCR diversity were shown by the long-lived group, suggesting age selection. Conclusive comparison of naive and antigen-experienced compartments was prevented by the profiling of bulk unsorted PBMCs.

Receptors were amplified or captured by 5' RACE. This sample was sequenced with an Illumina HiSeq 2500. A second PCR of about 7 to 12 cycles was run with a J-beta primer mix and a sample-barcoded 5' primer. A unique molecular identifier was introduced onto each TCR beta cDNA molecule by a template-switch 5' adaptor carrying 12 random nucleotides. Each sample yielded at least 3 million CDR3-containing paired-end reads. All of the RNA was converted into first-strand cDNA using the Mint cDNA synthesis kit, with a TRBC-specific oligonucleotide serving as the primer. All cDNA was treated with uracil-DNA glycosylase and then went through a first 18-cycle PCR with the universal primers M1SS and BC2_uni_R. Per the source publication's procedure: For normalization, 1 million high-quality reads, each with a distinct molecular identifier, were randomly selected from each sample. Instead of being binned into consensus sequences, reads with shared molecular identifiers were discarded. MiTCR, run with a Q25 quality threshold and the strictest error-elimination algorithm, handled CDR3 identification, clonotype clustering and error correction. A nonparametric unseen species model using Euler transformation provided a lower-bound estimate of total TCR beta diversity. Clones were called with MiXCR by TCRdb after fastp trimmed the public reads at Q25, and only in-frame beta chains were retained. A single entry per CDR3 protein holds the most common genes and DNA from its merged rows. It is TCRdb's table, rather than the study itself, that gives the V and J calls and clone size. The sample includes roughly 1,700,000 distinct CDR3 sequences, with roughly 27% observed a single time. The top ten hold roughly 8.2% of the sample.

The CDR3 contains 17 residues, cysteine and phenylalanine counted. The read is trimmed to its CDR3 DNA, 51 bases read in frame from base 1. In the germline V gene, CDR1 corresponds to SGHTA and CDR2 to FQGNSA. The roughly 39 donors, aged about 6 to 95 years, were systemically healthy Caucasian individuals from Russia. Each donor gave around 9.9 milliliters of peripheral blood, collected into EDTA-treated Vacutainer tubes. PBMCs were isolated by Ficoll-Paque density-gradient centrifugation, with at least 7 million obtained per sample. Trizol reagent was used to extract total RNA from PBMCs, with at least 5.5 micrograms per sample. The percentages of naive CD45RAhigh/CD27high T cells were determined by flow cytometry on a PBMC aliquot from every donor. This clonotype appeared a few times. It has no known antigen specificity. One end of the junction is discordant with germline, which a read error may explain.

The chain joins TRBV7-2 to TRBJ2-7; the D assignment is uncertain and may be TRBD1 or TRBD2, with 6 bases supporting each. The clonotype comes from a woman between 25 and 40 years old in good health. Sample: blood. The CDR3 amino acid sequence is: CANSTKVGGWESYEQYF. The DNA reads TGTGCCAACAGCACCAAGGTGGGGGGCTGGGAATCCTACGAGCAGTACTTC.